This T cell receptor beta chain was recovered during a study of TIL therapy for anti-PD-1-resistant metastatic lung cancer. Sequencing used immunoSEQ v3. Method: immunoSEQ multiplex PCR; TCRdb's copy keeps in-frame clones and lacks some. The sample yields 60,000 or so clones, roughly two thirds seen once. Time point: pre-treatment sample, taken before nivolumab and TIL therapy. Enrollment ran from 2017 to January 2020. Germline V lookup: CDR1 MNHEY, CDR2 SVGAGI. The V and J ends lost 0 bases and 0 bases respectively, with 10 bases between them. CDR3 length: 16 amino acids. Sample: blood, taken at baseline. The sequence was obtained from a person aged 30 to 80 with non-small cell lung cancer. The genes are TRBV6-5 and TRBJ2-3, with D tentatively TRBD1 (6 bases). This CDR3 is CASSYSIGGSTDTQYF. The CDR3, as DNA: TGTGCCAGCAGTTACTCGATAGGGGGTAGCACAGATACGCAGTATTTT.